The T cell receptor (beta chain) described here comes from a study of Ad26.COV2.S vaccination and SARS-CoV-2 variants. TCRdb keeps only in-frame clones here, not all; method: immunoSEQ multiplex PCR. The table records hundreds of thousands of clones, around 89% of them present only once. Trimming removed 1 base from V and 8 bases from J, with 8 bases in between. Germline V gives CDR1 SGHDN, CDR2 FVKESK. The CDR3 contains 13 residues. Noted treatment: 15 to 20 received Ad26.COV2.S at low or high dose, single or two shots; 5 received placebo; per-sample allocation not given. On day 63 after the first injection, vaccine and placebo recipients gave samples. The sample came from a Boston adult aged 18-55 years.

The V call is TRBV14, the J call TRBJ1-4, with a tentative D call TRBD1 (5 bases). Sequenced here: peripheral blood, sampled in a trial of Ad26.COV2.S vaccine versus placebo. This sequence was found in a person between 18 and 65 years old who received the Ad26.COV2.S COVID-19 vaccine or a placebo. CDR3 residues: CASSQGGKEKLFF. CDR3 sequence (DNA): TGTGCCAGCAGCCAAGGGGGGAAGGAAAAACTGTTTTTT. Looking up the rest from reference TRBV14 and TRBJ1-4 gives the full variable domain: EAGVTQFPSHSVIEKGQTVTLRCDPISGHDNLYWYRRVMGKEIKFLLHFVKESKQDESGMPNNRFLAERTGGTYSTLKVQPAELEDSGVYFCASSQGGKEKLFFGSGTQLSVL.